A selection of T cell receptor beta chains follows, all from one sample in a study of cytomegalovirus exposure and HLA in healthy donors. Using immunoSEQ multiplex PCR, the repertoire was profiled, and TCRdb retains in-frame clones only, with some absent. The table lists more than 95,000 clones, approximately 72% of them singletons. The specimen was PBMCs. These receptors originate from a female donor in good health and CMV-seropositive. Each CDR3 is given with its conserved first and last residue.

V gene	J gene	CDR3 length	CDR3 protein
TRBV7-9	TRBJ1-2	15	CASSPGPGGGYGYTF
TRBV29-1	TRBJ2-3	15	CSVGIEERSTDTQYF
TRBV30	TRBJ1-5	16	CAWSPRGAQPYQPQHF
TRBV7-2	TRBJ2-4	19	CASSLATSGSWESRDIQYF
TRBV25-1	TRBJ2-3	13	CASSGQGTDTQYF
TRBV30	TRBJ1-5	13	CAWSPGVNQPQHF
TRBV11-2	TRBJ2-1	15	CASSLEAQSYNEQFF
TRBV6-8	TRBJ1-6	15	CASSYSGLYNSPLHF
TRBV9	TRBJ2-7	15	CASSVDGTGRYEQYF
TRBV11-2	TRBJ2-5	13	CASSLDPEETQYF
TRBV4-3	TRBJ1-2	16	CASSPSKDSVLYGYTF
TRBV2	TRBJ2-2	14	CASSATLEAGELFF
TRBV9	TRBJ2-2	13	CASSVEGRGELFF
TRBV20-1	TRBJ2-1	11	CSAAPGQRQFF
TRBV6-1	TRBJ2-2	15	CASSVQGEGTGELFF
TRBV10-1	TRBJ1-1	13	CASREGQYTEAFF
TRBV7-2	TRBJ1-1	14	CASSLVIRATEAFF
TRBV18	TRBJ1-1	14	CASSPGARDTEAFF
TRBV28	TRBJ2-5	13	CASHRGREETQYF
TRBV18	TRBJ2-3	16	CASSPQSPQGKDTQYF
TRBV18	TRBJ1-4	13	CASSPQQHEKLFF
TRBV9	TRBJ2-7	18	CASSGHPGGLGSSYEQYF
TRBV4-2	TRBJ2-2	15	CASREQGEDTGELFF
TRBV6-5	TRBJ1-1	15	CASSYTVTGNTEAFF
TRBV9	TRBJ2-7	14	CASSVGKGAYEQYF
TRBV5-1	TRBJ2-7	14	CASSGGTRGYEQYF
TRBV7-6	TRBJ1-2	13	CASSLQQGYGYTF
TRBV6-1	TRBJ2-7	12	CATDRASYEQYF
TRBV19	TRBJ1-1	13	CASSINRGTEAFF
TRBV6-5	TRBJ2-1	15	CASTLKPGQGNEQFF
TRBV19	TRBJ2-2	14	CASSTSGGTGELFF
TRBV9	TRBJ1-3	14	CASSVANRGNTIYF
TRBV4-3	TRBJ2-2	15	CASSQDIRGHGELFF
TRBV7-9	TRBJ2-7	14	CASSFLRGTYEQYF
TRBV7-2	TRBJ1-1	14	CASSFSYRDTEAFF
TRBV28	TRBJ2-1	13	CASSLPGYNEQFF
TRBV28	TRBJ2-5	16	CASRSPRLAGRETQYF
TRBV30	TRBJ1-1	12	CALDPGGTEAFF
TRBV29-1	TRBJ2-3	11	CSGFYSDTQYF
TRBV2	TRBJ2-2	13	CASRTGNTGELFF
TRBV10-3	TRBJ2-7	15	CAISEEGQGAYEQYF
TRBV6-5	TRBJ1-3	16	CASSSGPGGTGNTIYF
TRBV11-2	TRBJ1-2	15	CASSFDNRGVYGYTF
TRBV10-3	TRBJ2-1	13	CAISESVYNEQFF
TRBV9	TRBJ2-2	16	CASSVGVAGANGELFF
TRBV7-2	TRBJ2-3	14	CASSLDRARDTQYF